This is a list of T cell receptor beta chains from one sample in a study of radiation and T cells in renal cell carcinoma. Some clones are missing from TCRdb's copy, which holds only in-frame ones; the method was immunoSEQ multiplex PCR. The sample holds about 21,000 clones, nearly 80% seen once. The sequencing used blood, collected from a patient whose treatment included radiotherapy and nephrectomy. Every receptor here comes from a man aged 60 to 75 with renal cell carcinoma. Each CDR3 is given with its conserved first and last residue. The D gene is left open where the match is weak. For some rows the clone size is stated as once, few or many, or as a class when expanded; others skip it.

TRBV10-3	TRBD1	TRBJ2-7	few	TGTGCCATCAGAGGACAGGGAAACACCTACGAGCAGTACTTC	CAIRGQGNTYEQYF
TRBV2	.	TRBJ2-1	.	TGTGCCAGCAGCGCGGGGAGCTCCTACAATGAGCAGTTCTTC	CASSAGSSYNEQFF
TRBV30	.	TRBJ2-2	.	TGTGCCTGGAGTTTCGCGGGACGTGACACCGGGGAGCTGTTTTTT	CAWSFAGRDTGELFF
TRBV7-6	TRBD1	TRBJ2-3	.	TGTGCCAGCAGCTCACGACAGGGGGTAGATACGCAGTATTTT	CASSSRQGVDTQYF
TRBV27	.	TRBJ1-1	many	TGTGCCAGCGTACTAACCCCGGGGGCGAAGAACACTGAAGCTTTCTTT	CASVLTPGAKNTEAFF
TRBV4-1	.	TRBJ1-1	.	TGCGCCAGCAGCCAAGCTACCGGGACGGCTAACACTGAAGCTTTCTTT	CASSQATGTANTEAFF
TRBV5-1	.	TRBJ1-1	.	TGCGCCAGCAGCGGGGACGGTCTCATGAACACTGAAGCTTTCTTT	CASSGDGLMNTEAFF
TRBV28	.	TRBJ2-3	.	TGTGCCAGCAGTTTAGTTTTAAGTACGGCCGCAGATACGCAGTATTTT	CASSLVLSTAADTQYF
TRBV2	TRBD2	TRBJ2-7	.	TGTGCCAGCAGTGTAAGCATTAGCGGGAGGGTTTACGAGCAGTACTTC	CASSVSISGRVYEQYF
TRBV2	.	TRBJ2-7	.	TGTGCCAGCAAGGAGACCAACCTGATATCCTACGAGCAGTACTTC	CASKETNLISYEQYF
TRBV10-1	TRBD2	TRBJ2-2	.	TGCGCCAGCAGTGAGTTTAGCGGGAGAGGCTCAGGAGCCACCGGGGAGCTGTTTTTT	CASSEFSGRGSGATGELFF
TRBV9	TRBD2	TRBJ2-3	.	TGTGCCAGCAGCGCGGGAGGGGGGGGCACAGATACGCAGTATTTT	CASSAGGGGTDTQYF
TRBV9	TRBD2	TRBJ2-5	.	TGTGCCAGCAGCGTACTAGCGGGAGAGGGGAGGGAGACCCAGTACTTC	CASSVLAGEGRETQYF
TRBV6-5	.	TRBJ2-7	.	TGTGCCAGCAGTTACGGTGCGGAGTCCTACGAGCAGTACTTC	CASSYGAESYEQYF
TRBV5-4	TRBD1	TRBJ2-5	.	TGTGCCAGCAGCTTACCGGGACAGCGTCCCGAGACCCAGTACTTC	CASSLPGQRPETQYF
TRBV30	.	TRBJ2-7	.	TGTGCCTGGGGGGGACTCCCTGGAGACGAGCAGTACTTC	CAWGGLPGDEQYF
TRBV2	.	TRBJ1-4	.	TGTGCCAGCAGGGACCGGACAGAAAAACTGTTTTTT	CASRDRTEKLFF
TRBV2	TRBD1	TRBJ1-3	.	TGTGCCAGTACAGGGGGCTCTGGAAACACCATATATTTT	CASTGGSGNTIYF
TRBV19	TRBD1	TRBJ1-2	.	TGTGCCATCGGGGGACAGGGGGATGGCTACACCTTC	CAIGGQGDGYTF
TRBV7-9	.	TRBJ1-1	.	TGTGCCAGCAGCTTAGCGGCCCGGGGACGATCTGAAGCTTTCTTT	CASSLAARGRSEAFF